Shown below are 12 T cell receptor beta chains from a single sample sequenced in a study of tumor and adjacent non-tumor tissue in lung cancer. This sample's RNA came from whole unsorted tissue. Distant lung tissue was collected more than 3 cm away from the tumor edge. TCRbeta libraries were built with three rounds of nested PCR, modified from ARM-PCR. TCRdb passed the multiplex PCR reads through MiXCR, listing each CDR3 protein once. The table includes tens of thousands of distinct CDR3 sequences, roughly three fifths detected once. The sequenced sample was distant non-tumor lung tissue. These TCRs come from a woman aged 40 to 55 with non-small cell lung cancer.

This clonotype showed up many times. This chain connects TRBV5-6 to TRBJ2-1; the D gene is possibly TRBD1 (6 bases). Trimming removed 1 base from V and 9 bases from J, with 11 bases in between. CDR3 size: 13 residues. Germline V gives CDR1 SGHDT, CDR2 YYEEEE. The CDR3 sequence is CASSLLQGGEQFF. The CDR3 DNA is TGTGCCAGCAGCTTGTTACAGGGTGGTGAGCAGTTCTTC.

On this clonotype: Relative to the germline gene, one junction end is altered; a read error may explain this. The CDR3 is CASNQAMRASGVGDTQYF. The CDR3 nucleotides are TGTGCCAGCAACCAAGCGATGAGGGCAAGCGGGGTGGGAGATACGCAGTATTTT. This chain links TRBV4-2 with TRBJ2-3, with TRBD2 identical over 7 bases. Germline lookup yields CDR1 LGHNA and CDR2 YNFKEQ. This CDR3 has 18 amino acids.

A note on this clonotype: A read error may account for a junction end that differs from germline. The chain couples TRBV5-6 to TRBJ2-5, with a possible D match to TRBD1 (5 bases). The CDR3 is made up of 14 amino acids. Germline V CDR1 and CDR2: SGHDT, YYEEEE. CDR3 DNA sequence: TGTGCCTGCAGCTTACCCAAGGGGCACGAGACCCAGTACTTC. Its protein is CACSLPKGHETQYF. Supplemented by reference TRBV5-6 and TRBJ2-5, the full variable domain reads DAGVTQSPTHLIKTRGQQVTLRCSPKSGHDTVSWYQQALGQGPQFIFQYYEEEERQRGNFPDRFSGHQFPNYSSELNVNALLLGDSALYLCACSLPKGHETQYFGPGTRLLVL.

This clonotype showed up many times. The chain recombines TRBV4-1 with TRBJ2-3, with D unclear. V shed 0 bases and J shed 6 bases, with 13 bases lying between them. The CDR3 is 15 residues long. The V gene's germline CDR1 is MGHRA and CDR2 YSYEKL. The CDR3 nucleotides are TGCGCCAGCAGCCAAGAATGGGCAATACCCGATACGCAGTATTTT. Translated, it gives CASSQEWAIPDTQYF.

As regards this clonotype: A read error may explain this, as a much larger clone is one base away. The rearrangement uses TRBV28 and TRBJ2-5; no reliable D call. The length of the CDR3 is 11 residues. Deletions cut 5 bases from V and 8 bases from J, with 9 bases between. The germline V gene has CDR1 MDHEN and CDR2 SYDVKM. CDR3 residues: CASSDIGTQYF. The CDR3, as DNA: TGTGCCAGCAGTGACATAGGAACCCAGTACTTC.

This clonotype was detected a few times. A much larger clone differs by one base, so this may be a read error. The chain uses TRBV5-5 and TRBJ2-1, with D uncertain. Germline V gene data show CDR1 as SGHKS and CDR2 as YYEKEE (reference sequence). V lost 4 bases and J 6 bases, leaving 14 bases between the germline ends. The CDR3 sequence is 14 residues long. The chain's CDR3 is CASSLSSLVNEQFF. The DNA for the CDR3 is TGTGCCAGCAGCCTTTCTAGTTTGGTCAATGAGCAGTTCTTC.

The chain uses TRBV2 and TRBJ2-3; the match to TRBD2 covers 8 bases. CDR1 is SNHLY and CDR2 is FYNNEI in the germline V gene. The CDR3 covers 14 residues. J was trimmed by 3 bases and V by 5 bases; bases with no gene match: 4. CDR3 in amino acids: CASSLGGATDTQYF. The CDR3 nucleotides read TGTGCCAGCAGTCTCGGGGGGGCTACAGATACGCAGTATTTT.

With regard to this clonotype: The junction does not match germline at one end; this may be a read error. V is TRBV29-1 and J is TRBJ2-5, with D tentatively TRBD2 (6 bases). CDR1 is SQVTM, CDR2 ANQGSEA, per germline. The CDR3 is 14 residues long. CDR3 protein: CNVEGPGARETQYF. The CDR3 DNA reads as TGCAACGTTGAAGGGCCGGGAGCGAGAGAGACCCAGTACTTC.

The chain employs TRBV28 and TRBJ2-7; 8 positions match TRBD2. CDR1 and CDR2 from the germline V gene are MDHEN and SYDVKM. The ends lost 11 bases at V and 5 bases at J; junction bases unmatched: 20. The CDR3 totals 16 residues. The DNA for the CDR3 is TGTGCCTGCCCCCCGACGACTAGCGTGAGTTTCAACGAGCAGTACTTC. Protein product: CACPPTTSVSFNEQYF. The full variable domain, its missing parts supplied by reference TRBV28 and TRBJ2-7, is DVKVTQSSRYLVKRTGEKVFLECVQDMDHENMFWYRQDPGLGLRLIYFSYDVKMKEKGDIPEGYSVSREKKERFSLILESASTNQTSMYLCACPPTTSVSFNEQYFGPGTRLTVT.

This clonotype was seen repeatedly, ten times or more. The V call is TRBV7-9, the J call TRBJ2-3, with 13 bases matching TRBD2. CDR3 length: 22 amino acids. V was clipped by 4 bases and J by 6 bases; unmatched bases: 25. Per the germline V gene, CDR1 is SEHNR and CDR2 is FQNEAQ (reference sequence). CDR3 in DNA: TGTGCCAGCAGCTCATCCGCCGAAACTAGCGGGAGGGCGTCGGGGGTTTCGGATACGCAGTATTTT. Amino acids: CASSSSAETSGRASGVSDTQYF.

Comment on this clonotype: This is likely a read error, given that the CDR3 carries no conserved phenylalanine or tryptophan at its end. This rearrangement joins TRBV11-2 to TRBJ2-1; possible D gene TRBD2, 6 bases. CDR3 size: 14 residues. Per the germline V gene, CDR1 is SGHAT and CDR2 is FQNNGV. The V and J ends lost 4 bases and 6 bases respectively, with 13 bases between them. CDR3 protein: CASSWISGSNEQFI. The DNA for the CDR3 is TGTGCCAGCAGCTGGATTAGCGGAAGCAATGAGCAGTTCATC.

Note on this clonotype: Compared with germline, one end of the junction differs, possibly owing to a read error. CDR3 protein: CANSHAGTASTGELFF. In DNA form, the CDR3 reads TGCGCCAACAGCCACGCCGGGACAGCAAGCACCGGGGAGCTGTTTTTT. The rearrangement uses TRBV4-1 and TRBJ2-2; 7 nucleotides align to TRBD1. This CDR3 spans 16 amino acids. Looked up from germline, CDR1 is MGHRA and CDR2 is YSYEKL.